The sequence of this TCR beta chain was determined in a study of blood T cells in healthy people across ages. Study overall: There was about one barcoded beta molecule captured by template switching per two T cells. Findings and caveats of the study: Per million T cells, TCR beta diversity dropped about linearly as age rose.

For the second PCR, which ran for about 6 to 12 cycles, a sample-barcoded 5' primer and a J-beta primer mix were used. TCRdb recomputed calls from the 5' RACE reads with MiXCR, one row per CDR3 protein. The sample shows about 680,000 distinct CDR3 sequences, around 49% of them seen only once. Turning to this clonotype: What it binds is unknown.

No fewer than 6 million PBMCs went into each sample. Sequencing was performed on blood. This sequence was found in a woman aged 55-69 years in good health.

In DNA form, the CDR3 reads TGTGCCATTGGGACGGCTAGTTATAATTCACCCCTCCACTTT. As protein: CAIGTASYNSPLHF. The rearrangement links TRBV10-3 to TRBJ1-6; D might be TRBD1 (5 bases). This CDR3 is built from 14 residues. Trimming took 9 bases from V and 4 from J, leaving 13 bases between them. The V gene's germline CDR1 is ENHRY and CDR2 SYGVKD.